This T cell receptor (beta chain) is drawn from a study of cytomegalovirus exposure and HLA in healthy donors. Study-wide results and caveats: A later analysis, which compared TCR beta chains of equal frequency, found the HLA-associated ones more clonally expanded. Fewer than 200 TCR beta chains were listed as cytomegalovirus-associated.

As for this clone: Its specificity is unknown.

V shed 9 bases and J 2 bases; nucleotides not matched to a gene: 7. This CDR3 spans 13 amino acids. CDR1 and CDR2 (germline): MNHNS, SASEGT. The PCR made use of 60 Vbeta and 13 Jbeta primers. Clones were sequenced by immunoSEQ multiplex PCR, and TCRdb holds only the in-frame ones, with some missing. The table has tens of thousands of clones, approximately 77% seen once. Sequenced: PBMCs. This receptor was identified in a woman in her forties in good health and CMV-seropositive. The V gene is TRBV6-1, the J gene TRBJ2-7, with 7 bases matching TRBD1. In nucleotides, the CDR3 is TGTGCCAGTTCACGGGACAGAACCTACGAGCAGTACTTC. This translates into CASSRDRTYEQYF.